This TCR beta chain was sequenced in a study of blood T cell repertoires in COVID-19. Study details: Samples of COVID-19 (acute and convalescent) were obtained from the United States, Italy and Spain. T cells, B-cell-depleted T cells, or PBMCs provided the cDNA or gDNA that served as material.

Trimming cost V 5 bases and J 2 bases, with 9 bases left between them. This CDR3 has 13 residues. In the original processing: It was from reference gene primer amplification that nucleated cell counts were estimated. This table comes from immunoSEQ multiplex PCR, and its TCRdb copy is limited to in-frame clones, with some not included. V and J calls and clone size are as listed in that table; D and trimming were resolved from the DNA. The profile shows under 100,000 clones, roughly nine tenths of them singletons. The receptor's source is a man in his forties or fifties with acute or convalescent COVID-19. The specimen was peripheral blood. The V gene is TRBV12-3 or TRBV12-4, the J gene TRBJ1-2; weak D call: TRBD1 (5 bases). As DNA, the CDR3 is TGTGCCAGCAGTCGGGGGAAGAACTATGGCTACACCTTC. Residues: CASSRGKNYGYTF.